These 15 T cell receptor beta chains were sequenced from one sample in a study of tumor-infiltrating lymphocytes in primary liver carcinoma. Extraction of RNA together with DNA used about 18-31 mg of unsorted bulk tissue. The input was 500 ng total RNA; TCR beta cDNA was made from it with a constant-region primer. The TCR beta library was amplified through three nested multiplex PCR rounds in a modified ARM-PCR procedure. TRBV1-TRBV30 forward and Cbeta reverse primers drove the first two approximately 10-cycle rounds. Using its own MiXCR run on the multiplex PCR reads, TCRdb lists one record per CDR3 protein. The sample yields 45,000 to 65,000 distinct CDR3 sequences, around 77% seen once. Sequencing was carried out using liver tumor tissue from sampling region 5. The subset was: tumor region T5, tumor centre. These receptors all stem from a man aged 35 to 55 with primary liver carcinoma and hepatitis B virus infection.

The chain uses TRBV7-9 and TRBJ1-2, with 9 bases identical to TRBD1. The V segment lost 2 bases and the J segment 3 bases; nucleotides outside the gene matches: 16. The CDR3 has 19 amino acids. Germline lookup yields CDR1 SEHNR and CDR2 FQNEAQ (reference sequence). CDR3 region: CASSLTQLTGTGCDYGYTF. Written as DNA, the CDR3 is TGTGCCAGCAGCTTAACCCAACTGACCGGGACAGGGTGCGACTATGGCTACACCTTC.

This clonotype came up a few times. The junction differs from germline at one of its ends, possibly a read error. The chain links TRBV4-3 to TRBJ2-3; D is ambiguous. Per germline, CDR1 LGHNA and CDR2 YSLEER. This CDR3 has 17 amino acids. The CDR3 protein is CASSQDGSAESTDMQYF. The DNA of the CDR3 is TGCGCGAGCAGCCAAGATGGGTCGGCGGAAAGCACAGATATGCAGTATTTT.

About this clonotype: The CDR3 does not end in the conserved phenylalanine or tryptophan, so this is likely a read error. The chain combines TRBV7-9 with TRBJ1-1; 7 bases fit TRBD1. This CDR3 comprises 14 residues. Germline V gene lookup returns CDR1 SEHNR and CDR2 FQNEAQ (reference sequence). As DNA, the CDR3 is TGTACCAGCAGCTTACGGGACAGCGACACTGAAGCTTTCTAT. It encodes CTSSLRDSDTEAFY.

The CDR3 nucleotides read TGTGCCAGCAGTTTAAGTAGGAGTTCCCACGCGCAGTACTTC. The encoded protein is CASSLSRSSHAQYF. The chain combines TRBV6-5 with TRBJ2-7; the D is unclear. The V and J ends lost 4 bases and 9 bases respectively, with 19 bases between them. The germline V gene encodes CDR1 MNHEY and CDR2 SVGAGI. The CDR3 contains 14 residues.

Comment on this clonotype: The junction and the germline gene differ at one end; a read error may be behind it. The genes are TRBV29-1 and TRBJ2-7; tentatively, D is TRBD1 (6 bases). The germline V gene encodes CDR1 SQVTM and CDR2 ANQGSEA. The CDR3 is 12 amino acids. The CDR3 bases are TGCAGCGCCACGACAGGTACCTGCGAGCGGTACTTC. Translated: CSATTGTCERYF.

As regards this clonotype: One junction end disagrees with the germline gene, perhaps due to a read error. The chain links TRBV6-2 or TRBV6-3 to TRBJ2-7; D uncertain. This CDR3 comprises 12 residues. Germline-derived CDR1 and CDR2 are MNHEY and SVGEGT. CDR3 DNA sequence: TGTGCCATCAGTAGTTGGGGATACGAGCAGTACTTC. This codes for CAISSWGYEQYF.

Concerning this clonotype: Mismatch with germline at one junction end may stem from a read error. The chain has TRBV5-1 and TRBJ2-1, with 10 positions matching TRBD2. The CDR3 consists of 16 residues. Germline V gene lookup returns CDR1 SGHRS and CDR2 YFSETQ. CDR3 sequence: CASSLTLAGGGNERFF. The CDR3 nucleotides are TGCGCCAGCAGTTTGACTTTAGCGGGAGGCGGCAATGAGCGGTTCTTC.

A word on this clonotype: The conserved closing phenylalanine or tryptophan is absent in this CDR3, likely reflecting a read error. The rearrangement joins TRBV6-5 to TRBJ2-5; D is undetermined. From germline, CDR1 is MNHEY and CDR2 SVGAGI. There are 11 residues in the CDR3. The CDR3 DNA reads as TGTGCCAGGAGTTCGAGGGAGACCCAGTACTTA. Protein sequence: CARSSRETQYL.

About this clonotype itself: One end of the junction varies from germline; a read error may be responsible. The J gene is TRBJ2-5, the V gene TRBV29-1; 8 bases are shared with TRBD2. CDR1 and CDR2 (germline): SQVTM, ANQGSEA. The CDR3 has 15 residues. The CDR3 nucleotides are TGCAGTGTTCGGACTAGCAGGAGTTGGGCAGAGACCCAGCACTTC. Translating it yields CSVRTSRSWAETQHF.

The chain recombines TRBV12-3 or TRBV12-4 with TRBJ2-7; 7 positions match TRBD2. The CDR3 loop spans 16 amino acids. J lost 2 bases, V lost 2 bases, and 9 bases had no gene match. CDR3 protein: CASSLIAGLRPYEQYF. The CDR3 region has the DNA TGTGCCAGCAGTTTAATAGCGGGCCTAAGACCCTACGAGCAGTACTTC.

This sequence joins TRBV4-2 and TRBJ2-1; D gene uncertain. V was cut by 4 bases and J by 5 bases, with 15 bases left in between. Germline V gene data show CDR1 as LGHNA and CDR2 as YNFKEQ. There are 15 residues in the CDR3. CDR3 region: CASSLLSCSHNEQFF. CDR3 DNA sequence: TGTGCCAGCAGCCTCCTATCGTGTAGCCACAATGAGCAGTTCTTC.

Comment on this clonotype: The junction departs from the called germline gene at one end, perhaps through a read error. This sequence joins TRBV29-1 and TRBJ1-2; the match to TRBD1 covers 9 bases. Germline loops: CDR1 SQVTM, CDR2 ANQGSEA. This CDR3 contains 16 residues. The CDR3 region has the DNA TGCAGCGTTGAAGAAAGTCAGGGGGACAGGGACTATGACTACACCTTC. Translating it yields CSVEESQGDRDYDYTF.

About this clonotype itself: One junction end disagrees with the germline gene, perhaps due to a read error. The chain employs TRBV6-1 and TRBJ2-7; 11 bases map to TRBD2. Looked up from germline, CDR1 is MNHNS and CDR2 is SASEGT. The CDR3 is 15 amino acids. This CDR3 reads CTSNTGTSGSYEQYF. CDR3 DNA: TGTACCAGCAATACCGGGACTAGCGGCTCCTACGAGCAGTACTTC.

Concerning this clonotype itself: No conserved phenylalanine or tryptophan ends this CDR3, so it is likely a read error. The rearrangement links TRBV29-1 to TRBJ2-7; D is tentatively TRBD1 or TRBD2 (5 bases each). The ends were cut back, 5 bases at V and 6 bases at J, with 17 bases in the middle. The CDR3 loop spans 13 amino acids. Per the germline V gene, CDR1 is SQVTM and CDR2 is ANQGSEA. As DNA, the CDR3 is TGCAGCGTTCAGTCGAGGGGAGTGCGCGAGCAGTACCTC. Translating it yields CSVQSRGVREQYL.

The V call is TRBV11-3, the J call TRBJ2-1; D is undetermined. This CDR3 contains 11 residues. Trimming pared 7 bases from V and 6 bases from J, leaving 7 bases between. From germline, CDR1 is SGHNT and CDR2 YENEEA. The CDR3 spells CASINANEQFF. In DNA form, the CDR3 reads TGTGCCAGCATAAATGCCAATGAGCAGTTCTTC.